The T cell receptor (beta chain) under discussion was sequenced for a study of TIL therapy for anti-PD-1-resistant metastatic lung cancer (dated by TCRdb to the early 2020s). In the study overall: Enrolled patients had a median age of around 58 years (range about 38-85) and a median tumor PD-L1 proportion score of 4.5% to 6.5%. Most of the cohort had lung adenocarcinoma, including a handful of EGFR-mutant tumors and two ALK-rearranged tumors, and half of the patients were either current or former smokers. A median non-synonymous tumor mutation burden of under 1.9 mutations per megabase was determined across the cohort by whole-exome sequencing. T cell receptor beta sequencing of tumor and peripheral blood served to follow clonotypes across the tumor, the expanded TIL product, and serial blood samples.

The sample's time point, from its label and the paper: pre-treatment sample, taken before nivolumab and TIL therapy. The baseline tumor samples, taken from the same resection that was used to grow TIL, were excised metastases, most often pleural nodules or supraclavicular lymph nodes. Tumors were collected before any PD-1/PD-L1 blockade, after which patients were given nivolumab, and patients who progressed were given lymphodepletion, an infusion of expanded TIL and IL-2. A phase I trial run at two centers enrolled adults with stage 4 NSCLC between late 2017 and early 2020. The samples were drawn from an open-label, single-arm phase I trial testing tumor-infiltrating lymphocyte therapy combined with nivolumab in advanced non-small cell lung cancer. Portions of each resected tumor were snap-frozen in liquid nitrogen and stored at -80 °C. Tumor regions of interest were selected on H&E sections by laser-capture macrodissection, were pulverized into about 16 mg aliquots, and were extracted with Qiagen Allprep kits.

Including the terminal cysteine and phenylalanine, the CDR3 comprises 15 residues. Just CDR3 DNA is preserved here, 45 bases in frame from base 1. Germline trimming amounts to 5 bases on V and 2 bases on J, with 9 as the count of junction bases outside the gene matches. As encoded in the germline V gene, CDR1 is SGHDT while CDR2 is YYEEEE. Concerning this clone itself: What antigen it recognizes has not been identified. Base-call qualities are not available, and no considerably larger clone is one nucleotide away.

What the study reported, not specific to this receptor: High clonal turnover was observed in TIL culture, with many enriched product clones not detected in the baseline tumor, which suggested clonal contraction rather than faithful expansion. The study protocol defined all tumor marker inferences as exploratory. Generalizability was limited because the cohort was highly selected, with more treatment-naive, never-smoker and oncogene-addicted patients included than is typical. Higher clonality and lower diversity were observed in expanded TIL cultures than in baseline intratumoral T cells (median clonality approximately 6% vs 31%, p < 0.0001).

Using bias-controlled multiplex PCR with the immunoSEQ v3 hsTCRB kit, the TCR beta CDR3 regions were amplified from genomic DNA. An Illumina NextSeq 500 was used to sequence the TCR libraries, reaching roughly 1.8 million read pairs at survey level or about 4.5-6 million at deep level. Per the source publication's procedure: The immunoSEQ Analyzer software assigned V, D and J genes, filtered out non-productive sequences, and reported clonality. Repertoires were compared by productive Simpson clonality and by the Morisita overlap index of productive TRB rearrangements between infused TIL and blood. The immuneACCESS repertoire file appears here via TCRdb, limited to in-frame rearrangements. These files lack a portion of the clones; in checked studies, under half of the deficit traces to unresolved V genes, and the cause of the others is not known. V, J and clone size are taken as reported in that table, and D and trimming were inferred from the DNA itself. The sample table lists roughly 92,000 clones, roughly 65% of them with a count of one. Jointly, the top ten make up roughly 11% of the sample.

Here the chain combines TRBV5-6 and TRBJ1-1; 7 middle bases align to TRBD1. This clonotype was obtained from a person aged 25 to 79 with non-small cell lung cancer. The sequences come from tumor tissue, collected at baseline. The DNA sequence follows: TGTGCCAGCAGTTTTACGACAGGGCTTAACACTGAAGCTTTCTTT. Its translation reads: CASSFTTGLNTEAFF.